This TCR beta chain was obtained from a study of blood T cell repertoires in COVID-19. Study in general: From T cells, B-cell-depleted T cells, or PBMCs came the material, which was cDNA or gDNA.

The germline CDR1 and CDR2 sequences are LGHDT and YNNKEL (reference sequence). The CDR3 has 13 amino acids. Deletions cut 5 bases from V and 6 bases from J, with 11 bases between. Per the authors' pipeline: The assay estimated nucleated cells by amplifying reference gene primers. Profiled with immunoSEQ multiplex PCR; TCRdb holds only in-frame clones, not every one. V and J calls and clone size are those listed in that table; D and trimming were worked out from the DNA. The data show over 30,000 clones, 60% to 80% seen once. The origin of this receptor is an older man with active or convalescent COVID-19. Sequenced material: peripheral blood. The J gene is TRBJ1-5, the V gene TRBV3-1 (or the pseudogene TRBV3-2); D may be TRBD1 (5 bases). The CDR3 nucleotides read TGTGCCAGCAGCTTGAGGCAGGGTCAGCCCCAGCATTTT. It encodes CASSLRQGQPQHF.